This T cell receptor (beta chain) was identified during a study of blood T cell repertoires in COVID-19. Germline-derived CDR1 and CDR2 are MNHEY and SVGAGI. This CDR3 is 13 amino acids long. With 4 bases removed from V and 5 bases from J, the gap between germline ends came to 8 bases. The data were produced by immunoSEQ multiplex PCR, yet TCRdb's version contains in-frame clones alone and is incomplete. Among about 59,000 clones, more than 80% were seen once, and the ten largest hold more than 30%. This clone appeared once. This rearrangement joins TRBV6-5 to TRBJ2-2; possible D gene TRBD1, 6 bases. This sequence was found in a man aged 55 to 70 with COVID-19, enrolled during active disease. Sequencing was done on a sample of peripheral blood. CDR3 in DNA: TGTGCCAGCAGTTTAACAGGGACCGGGGAGCTGTTTTTT. It encodes CASSLTGTGELFF.